These 14 T cell receptor beta chains share one sample of origin, sequenced in a study of CD8 T cells in ankylosing spondylitis. One entry per CDR3 protein, called by TCRdb with MiXCR from the 5' RACE reads. Of approximately 350,000 distinct CDR3 sequences listed, roughly 22% are singletons. Sequencing was done on a sample of blood, either unsorted or a sorted T cell fraction (not recorded which). The receptors were gathered from a male donor with ankylosing spondylitis or in good health (not recorded which).

This clonotype was observed a few times. This chain uses TRBV20-1 with TRBJ2-5, with TRBD2 matching over 10 bases. Per the germline V gene, CDR1 is DFQATT and CDR2 is SNEGSKA (reference sequence). The trim removed 3 bases at V and 0 bases at J, leaving 10 bases unmatched. This CDR3 has 17 residues. In DNA form, the CDR3 reads TGCAGTGCTAGGTGGCCCCTAGCGGGGGCCTACCAAGAGACCCAGTACTTC. Protein product: CSARWPLAGAYQETQYF.

The sample holds a few counts of this clonotype. J is TRBJ2-5 and V is TRBV7-9, with TRBD1 matching 11 bases. The V gene's germline CDR1 is SEHNR and CDR2 FQNEAQ (reference sequence). The CDR3 runs 17 residues. V lost 4 bases and J lost 7; bases outside the gene matches: 14. CDR3 sequence (DNA): TGTGCCAGCAGCTCGGGAACCGGGACAGGGGGTTCGGGGACCCAGTACTTC. Translating gives CASSSGTGTGGSGTQYF.

The chain has TRBV9 and TRBJ2-7; 11 nucleotides align to TRBD2. The CDR3 loop spans 14 amino acids. Trimming took 3 bases from V and 3 from J; bases not matched to a gene: 2. Germline CDR1 reads SGDLS; CDR2 reads YYNGEE. The CDR3 is CASSGGLAGYEQYF. CDR3 nucleotides: TGTGCCAGCAGCGGCGGACTAGCGGGCTACGAGCAGTACTTC.

This clonotype was seen a handful of times. The chain employs TRBV2 and TRBJ2-1, with D perhaps being TRBD1 or TRBD2 (5 bases each). From germline, CDR1 is SNHLY and CDR2 FYNNEI. V was cut by 6 bases and J by 0 bases, with 18 bases left in between. This CDR3 spans 17 amino acids. CDR3: CASSAAGTSSSYNEQFF. As DNA, the CDR3 is TGTGCCAGCAGCGCCGCCGGGACCTCGAGCTCCTACAATGAGCAGTTCTTC.

In its sample, this clonotype was seen a few times. The gene calls are TRBV29-1 and TRBJ1-2, with D possibly matching TRBD1 (5 bases). Germline V lookup: CDR1 SQVTM, CDR2 ANQGSEA. CDR3 length: 13 residues. V was trimmed by 7 bases and J by 3 bases, leaving 15 bases between them. The CDR3 is CSAAGGSDYGYTF. DNA of the CDR3: TGCAGCGCTGCCGGGGGGTCGGACTATGGCTACACCTTC. The complete variable domain, with remaining parts taken from reference TRBV29-1 and TRBJ1-2, reads SAVISQKPSRDICQRGTSLTIQCQVDSQVTMMFWYRQQPGQSLTLIATANQGSEATYESGFVIDKFPISRPNLTFSTLTVSNMSPEDSSIYLCSAAGGSDYGYTFGSGTRLTVV.

This rearrangement joins TRBV7-9 to TRBJ2-1, with 10 bases that match TRBD2. This CDR3 is built from 15 residues. Trimming cost V 3 bases and J 6 bases; bases outside gene matches: 5. CDR1 and CDR2 (germline): SEHNR, FQNEAQ (reference sequence). CDR3 loop: CASSFISGGANEQFF. The CDR3 DNA follows: TGTGCCAGCAGCTTTATCAGCGGGGGGGCCAATGAGCAGTTCTTC. Using reference TRBV7-9 and TRBJ2-1 for the parts outside the CDR3, the full variable domain is DTGVSQNPRHKITKRGQNVTFRCDPISEHNRLYWYRQTLGQGPEFLTYFQNEAQLEKSRLLSDRFSAERPKGSFSTLEIQRTEQGDSAMYLCASSFISGGANEQFFGPGTRLTVL.

This clonotype was counted a few times. A junction boundary mismatches the germline segment, possibly from a read error. The chain couples TRBV12-3 or TRBV12-4 to TRBJ2-1, with D possibly TRBD1 on 9 matching bases. This CDR3 region has 18 residues. CDR3 bases: TGTGCCTGCAGTTTAGCGGGGACAGGGAACCATCCCTACAATGAGCAGTTCTTC. Translation gives CACSLAGTGNHPYNEQFF.

This chain uses TRBV9 with TRBJ2-5; D not resolved. The germline CDR1 and CDR2 sequences are SGDLS and YYNGEE. The V end lost 0 bases, the J end lost 5 bases, and 14 bases lay between the germline ends. There are 15 residues in the CDR3. The CDR3 nucleotides read TGTGCCAGCAGCGTAGCTACACGAGATTCGGAGACCCAGTACTTC. Protein: CASSVATRDSETQYF.

V gene TRBV14 combines with J gene TRBJ2-1; no firm D call. The V end lost 1 base, the J end lost 9 bases, and 10 bases lay between the germline ends. This CDR3 has 13 amino acids. Germline V lookup: CDR1 SGHDN, CDR2 FVKESK. CDR3 region: CASSQVAPGEQFF. As DNA, the CDR3 is TGTGCCAGCAGCCAAGTGGCTCCCGGTGAGCAGTTCTTC.

This chain connects TRBV7-2 to TRBJ2-1; D possibly matches TRBD1 or TRBD2 (5 bases each). The V end was cut by 5 bases, the J end by 14 bases, with 13 bases between. The CDR3 has 11 residues. CDR1 SGHTA and CDR2 FQGNSA come from the germline V gene. DNA of the CDR3: TGTGCCAGCAGCCTGGGGACGGCGAAGTTCTTC. Its protein product is CASSLGTAKFF.

Only a few counts were recorded for this clonotype. The chain combines TRBV4-1 with TRBJ2-3, with TRBD2 matching 15 bases. The CDR3 runs to 17 residues. Germline CDR1 and CDR2: MGHRA and YSYEKL. V lost 3 bases, J lost 6 bases, and 7 bases stayed unmatched. As DNA, the CDR3 is TGCGCCAGCAGCCATCGGACTAGCGGGGGGGCGGTGGATACGCAGTATTTT. Translated: CASSHRTSGGAVDTQYF.

The chain combines TRBV27 with TRBJ2-5; 13 bases are a match to TRBD2. This CDR3 contains 14 residues. The junction had 6 bases not matched to a gene; V was cut back by 2 bases and J by 12 bases. The germline gives CDR1 MNHEY, CDR2 SMNVEV (reference sequence). The CDR3 nucleotides are TGTGCCAGCAGTTTAGGGACTAGCGGGGCTATCAAGTACTTC. Encoded protein: CASSLGTSGAIKYF.

This clonotype was seen only a few times. This chain connects TRBV29-1 to TRBJ2-1; perhaps TRBD1 as D (5 bases). With 3 bases removed from V and 4 bases from J, the gap between germline ends came to 13 bases. The CDR3 runs 14 residues. CDR1 SQVTM and CDR2 ANQGSEA come from the germline V gene. The CDR3 coding sequence is TGCAGCGTTGATTCTATGCAGGGTTACAATGAGCAGTTCTTC. Translated: CSVDSMQGYNEQFF.

As for this clonotype: A junction boundary mismatches the germline segment, possibly from a read error. V and J are TRBV12-3 or TRBV12-4 and TRBJ2-7; TRBD1 might be the D (6 bases). CDR3 size: 14 residues. CDR3 in DNA: TGTGCCAGCAGTCGCAGGGGAGTCTCCGACGAGCAGTACTTC. Protein sequence: CASSRRGVSDEQYF.